These 15 T cell receptor beta chains came from one sample sequenced in a study of T cell responses to AZD1222 COVID-19 vaccine. TCRdb keeps only in-frame clones here, not all; method: immunoSEQ multiplex PCR. The sample yields 70,000 to 95,000 clones, over 75% seen once. Sample: peripheral blood, taken on day 0 of MenACWY control vaccination. The receptors shown here come from an adult in good health.

V gene TRBV3-1 (or the pseudogene TRBV3-2) combines with J gene TRBJ2-1, with 12 bases identical to TRBD1. The CDR3 has 15 amino acids. The trim removed 6 bases at V and 5 bases at J, leaving 5 bases unmatched. Germline V gene data show CDR1 as LGHDT and CDR2 as YNNKEL (reference sequence). In DNA, the CDR3 is TGTGCCAGCAGTCCCGGGACAGGGGGCCACAATGAGCAGTTCTTC. Amino acids: CASSPGTGGHNEQFF.

The chain couples TRBV20-1 to TRBJ2-7; D gene uncertain. The CDR3 loop spans 12 amino acids. The germline CDR1 and CDR2 sequences are DFQATT and SNEGSKA (reference sequence). Trimming took off 3 bases at V and 1 base at J, with 7 bases between the two ends. CDR3: CSASEHSYEQYF. CDR3 sequence (DNA): TGCAGTGCTAGTGAACATTCCTACGAGCAGTACTTC.

There are a few counts of this clone. This chain links TRBV21-1 with TRBJ2-7; whether TRBD1, the table's D call, matches the DNA was not checked. TRBV21-1 is a documented pseudogene. This CDR3 region has 16 residues. CDR3 coding DNA: TGTGCCAGCAGCTTAAGTGGACAGGGGCCTTCGTACGAGCAGTACTTC. It translates to CASSLSGQGPSYEQYF.

This clone was counted between two and nine times. The chain recombines TRBV4-1 with TRBJ2-7, with 7 bases aligning to TRBD2. The V gene's germline CDR1 is MGHRA and CDR2 YSYEKL. Losses at the gene ends were 1 base for V and 9 bases for J; bases not matched to a gene: 6. CDR3 length equals 13 residues. CDR3 in amino acids: CASSQGTRNGQYF. As DNA, the CDR3 is TGCGCCAGCAGCCAAGGGACTAGAAACGGGCAGTACTTC.

The V and J genes are TRBV15 and TRBJ2-5; D remains ambiguous. The CDR3 length is 14 residues. Deletions cut 3 bases from V and 7 bases from J, with 15 bases between. Germline V gene data show CDR1 as LNHNV and CDR2 as YYDKDF (reference sequence). Here the CDR3 DNA reads TGTGCCACCAGCAGCCCGACCCACTTGGCGACCCAGTACTTC. Translating gives CATSSPTHLATQYF.

The rearrangement uses TRBV30 and TRBJ1-5, with a tentative D call TRBD1 (6 bases). This CDR3 region has 17 residues. The V end was cut by 0 bases, the J end by 7 bases, with 22 bases between. Germline assignment: CDR1 GTSNPN and CDR2 SVGIG (reference sequence). CDR3: CAWSVRGRGRGNQPQHF. The CDR3 coding sequence is TGTGCCTGGAGTGTACGCGGCAGGGGTCGGGGGAACCAGCCCCAGCATTTT.

V is TRBV19 and J is TRBJ1-1, with D hard to call. Germline CDR1 is LNHDA and CDR2 is SQIVND (reference sequence). This CDR3 region has 13 residues. V gave up 6 bases and J gave up 1 base, with 9 bases separating them. CDR3 loop: CASRYRGNTEAFF. The DNA for the CDR3 is TGTGCCAGTAGATATCGGGGGAACACTGAAGCTTTCTTT.

The chain is built from TRBV4-2 and TRBJ2-1; D is ambiguous. V was shortened by 1 base and J by 4 bases, with 11 bases between the two germline ends. Germline V gene lookup returns CDR1 LGHNA and CDR2 YNFKEQ. The CDR3 has 15 amino acids. CDR3 DNA sequence: TGTGCCAGCAGCCAAGTGATGCCATCTTACAATGAGCAGTTCTTC. It yields the protein CASSQVMPSYNEQFF.

The CDR3 DNA reads TGTGCCAGCAGCTTGGGTGGATATGAGCAGTTCTTC. Its translation is CASSLGGYEQFF. The chain links TRBV7-9 to TRBJ2-1; D not certain. The CDR3 spans 12 residues. The ends were cut back, 3 bases at V and 8 bases at J, with 8 bases in the middle. Germline CDR1 and CDR2: SEHNR and FQNEAQ (reference sequence).

This clone is a singleton in its sample. The chain uses TRBV6-5 and TRBJ2-2; no definite D call. The germline CDR1 and CDR2 sequences are MNHEY and SVGAGI. V was clipped by 6 bases and J by 5 bases, with 10 bases between them. This CDR3 has 13 amino acids. In DNA form, the CDR3 reads TGTGCCAGCAGCTTAGACGGAACCGGGGAGCTGTTTTTT. It yields the protein CASSLDGTGELFF.

The chain links TRBV27 to TRBJ1-1, with D possibly matching TRBD1 (5 bases). CDR1 and CDR2 (germline): MNHEY, SMNVEV (reference sequence). The CDR3 has 16 residues. The V end was cut by 5 bases, the J end by 6 bases, with 22 bases between. CDR3 sequence: CASSPPQGLAGAEAFF. The CDR3 DNA is TGTGCCAGCAGTCCGCCCCAGGGTCTGGCGGGGGCTGAAGCTTTCTTT.

CDR3 in amino acids: CASSSSGQGALGPQHF. The DNA of the CDR3 is TGTGCCAGCAGTTCGTCGGGACAGGGGGCATTGGGGCCCCAGCATTTT. The genes are TRBV6-6 and TRBJ1-5, with TRBD1 identical over 12 bases. In germline, CDR1 is MNHNY, CDR2 SVGAGI (reference sequence). The CDR3 totals 16 residues. V trimming: 4 bases; J trimming: 9 bases; junction bases outside the gene matches: 10.

V and J are TRBV19 and TRBJ1-3; no clear D. This CDR3 has 13 amino acids. Trimming left V 5 bases short and J 4 bases short, with 9 bases between. Germline V gene sequence: CDR1 LNHDA, CDR2 SQIVND (reference sequence). CDR3 residues: CASSDQTGNTIYF. CDR3 DNA sequence: TGTGCCAGTAGTGACCAGACGGGAAACACCATATATTTT. The complete variable domain, with remaining parts taken from reference TRBV19 and TRBJ1-3, reads DGGITQSPKYLFRKEGQNVTLSCEQNLNHDAMYWYRQDPGQGLRLIYYSQIVNDFQKGDIAEGYSVSREKKESFPLTVTSAQKNPTAFYLCASSDQTGNTIYFGEGSWLTVV.

In this sample, this clone turned up once. V and J are TRBV7-2 and TRBJ2-7; 8 bases fit TRBD2. This CDR3 comprises 15 residues. J was trimmed by 6 bases and V by 5 bases; bases with no gene match: 12. Germline V gene sequence: CDR1 SGHTA, CDR2 FQGNSA. CDR3 in DNA: TGTGCCAGCAGCCCCACCGGGACTAGGCAAGGCGAGCAGTACTTC. It translates to CASSPTGTRQGEQYF.

The V call is TRBV4-1, the J call TRBJ1-6; D unclear. The CDR3 is made up of 13 amino acids. Germline CDR1 and CDR2: MGHRA and YSYEKL. V lost 0 bases, J lost 10 bases, and 7 bases lay in between. CDR3 region: CASSQDWASPLHF. CDR3 DNA sequence: TGCGCCAGCAGCCAAGACTGGGCGTCACCCCTCCACTTT.